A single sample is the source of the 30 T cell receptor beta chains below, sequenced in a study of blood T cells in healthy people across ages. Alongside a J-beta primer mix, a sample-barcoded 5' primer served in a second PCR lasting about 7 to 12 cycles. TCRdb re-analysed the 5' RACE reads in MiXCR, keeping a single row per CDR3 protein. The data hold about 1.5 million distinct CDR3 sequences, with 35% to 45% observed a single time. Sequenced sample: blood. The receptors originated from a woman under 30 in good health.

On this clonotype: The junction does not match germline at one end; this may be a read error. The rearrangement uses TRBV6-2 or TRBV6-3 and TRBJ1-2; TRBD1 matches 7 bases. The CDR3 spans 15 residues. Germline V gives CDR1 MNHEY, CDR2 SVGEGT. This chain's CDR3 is CASSYVVNRGNGHTF. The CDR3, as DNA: TGTGCCAGCAGTTACGTTGTCAACAGGGGCAATGGCCACACCTTC.

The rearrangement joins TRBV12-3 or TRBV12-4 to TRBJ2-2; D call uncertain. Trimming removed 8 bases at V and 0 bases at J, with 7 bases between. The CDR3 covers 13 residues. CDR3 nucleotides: TGTGCCAGCGAGATGACGAACACCGGGGAGCTGTTTTTT. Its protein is CASEMTNTGELFF.

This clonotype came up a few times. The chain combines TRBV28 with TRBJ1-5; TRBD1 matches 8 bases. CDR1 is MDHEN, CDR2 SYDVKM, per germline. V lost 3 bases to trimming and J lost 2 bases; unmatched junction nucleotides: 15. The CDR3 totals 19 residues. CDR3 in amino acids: CASSFGLRGPEGGNQPQHF. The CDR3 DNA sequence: TGTGCCAGCAGTTTTGGCCTCAGGGGGCCGGAGGGGGGCAATCAGCCCCAGCATTTT. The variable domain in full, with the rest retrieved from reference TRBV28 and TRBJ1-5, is DVKVTQSSRYLVKRTGEKVFLECVQDMDHENMFWYRQDPGLGLRLIYFSYDVKMKEKGDIPEGYSVSREKKERFSLILESASTNQTSMYLCASSFGLRGPEGGNQPQHFGDGTRLSIL.

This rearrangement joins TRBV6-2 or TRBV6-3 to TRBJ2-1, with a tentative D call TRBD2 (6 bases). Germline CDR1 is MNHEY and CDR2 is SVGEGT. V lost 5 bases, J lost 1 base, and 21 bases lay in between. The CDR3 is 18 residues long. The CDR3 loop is CASSRLPRGTTSYNEQFF. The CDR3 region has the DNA TGTGCCAGCAGTCGCCTACCCCGGGGGACCACATCCTACAATGAGCAGTTCTTC.

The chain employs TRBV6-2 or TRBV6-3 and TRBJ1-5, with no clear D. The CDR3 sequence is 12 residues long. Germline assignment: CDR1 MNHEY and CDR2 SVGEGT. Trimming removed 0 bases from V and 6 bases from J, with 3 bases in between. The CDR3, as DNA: TGTGCCAGCAGTTACTCGATTCAGCCCCAGCATTTT. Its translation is CASSYSIQPQHF.

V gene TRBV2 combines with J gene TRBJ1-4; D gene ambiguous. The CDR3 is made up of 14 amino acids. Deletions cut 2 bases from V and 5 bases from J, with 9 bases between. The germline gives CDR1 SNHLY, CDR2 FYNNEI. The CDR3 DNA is TGTGCCAGCAGTGAACTAACAGCGAATGAAAAACTGTTTTTT. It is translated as CASSELTANEKLFF.

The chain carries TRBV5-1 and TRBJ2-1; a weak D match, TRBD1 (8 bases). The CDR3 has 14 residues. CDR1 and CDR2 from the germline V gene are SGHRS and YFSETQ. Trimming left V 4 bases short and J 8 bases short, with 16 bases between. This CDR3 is CASSTWTGRDEQFF. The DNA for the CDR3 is TGCGCCAGCAGCACGTGGACAGGGAGGGATGAGCAGTTCTTC. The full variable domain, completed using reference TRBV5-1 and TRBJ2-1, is KAGVTQTPRYLIKTRGQQVTLSCSPISGHRSVSWYQQTPGQGLQFLFEYFSETQRNKGNFPGRFSGRQFSNSRSEMNVSTLELGDSALYLCASSTWTGRDEQFFGPGTRLTVL.

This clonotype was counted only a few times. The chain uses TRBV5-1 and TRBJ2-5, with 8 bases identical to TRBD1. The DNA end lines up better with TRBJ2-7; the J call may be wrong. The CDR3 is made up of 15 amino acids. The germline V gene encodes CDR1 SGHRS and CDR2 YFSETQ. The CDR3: CASSLNSGQGGEQYF. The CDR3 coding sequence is TGCGCCAGCAGCTTAAATTCCGGACAGGGAGGCGAGCAGTACTTC.

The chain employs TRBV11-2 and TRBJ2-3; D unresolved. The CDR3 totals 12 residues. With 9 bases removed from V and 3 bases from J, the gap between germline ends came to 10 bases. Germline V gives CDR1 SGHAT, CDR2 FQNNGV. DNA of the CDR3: TGTGCCAGTGGCTCGAGAACAGATACGCAGTATTTT. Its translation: CASGSRTDTQYF.

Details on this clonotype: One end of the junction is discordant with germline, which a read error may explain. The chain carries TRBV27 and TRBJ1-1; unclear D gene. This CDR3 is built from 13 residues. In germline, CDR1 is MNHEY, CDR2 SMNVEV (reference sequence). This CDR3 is CASRKTVNTKAFF. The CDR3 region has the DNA TGTGCCAGCCGAAAGACGGTGAACACTAAAGCTTTCTTT.

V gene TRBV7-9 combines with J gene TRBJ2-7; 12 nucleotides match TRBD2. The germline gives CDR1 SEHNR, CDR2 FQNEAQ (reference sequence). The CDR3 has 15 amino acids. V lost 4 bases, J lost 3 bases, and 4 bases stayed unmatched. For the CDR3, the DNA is TGTGCCAGCAGCTCCAGACTAGCGGGAGACTACGAGCAGTACTTC. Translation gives CASSSRLAGDYEQYF.

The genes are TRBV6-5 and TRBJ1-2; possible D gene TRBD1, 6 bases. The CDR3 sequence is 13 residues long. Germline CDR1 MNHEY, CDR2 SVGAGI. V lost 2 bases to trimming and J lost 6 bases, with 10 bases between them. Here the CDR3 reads CASSYPTGDGYTF. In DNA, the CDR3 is TGTGCCAGCAGTTACCCGACAGGAGATGGCTACACCTTC.

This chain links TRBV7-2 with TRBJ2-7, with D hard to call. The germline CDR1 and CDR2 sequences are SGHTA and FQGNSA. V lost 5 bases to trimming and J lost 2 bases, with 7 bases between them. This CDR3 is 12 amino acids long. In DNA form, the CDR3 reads TGTGCCAGCAGCGAAGTGACCTACGAGCAGTACTTC. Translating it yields CASSEVTYEQYF.

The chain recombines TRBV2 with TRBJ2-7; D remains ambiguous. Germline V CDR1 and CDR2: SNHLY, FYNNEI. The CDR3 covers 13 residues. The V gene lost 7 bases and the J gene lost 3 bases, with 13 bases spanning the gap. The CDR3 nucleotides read TGTGCCAGCAATGTGGTGCCAGACTACGAGCAGTACTTC. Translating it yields CASNVVPDYEQYF.

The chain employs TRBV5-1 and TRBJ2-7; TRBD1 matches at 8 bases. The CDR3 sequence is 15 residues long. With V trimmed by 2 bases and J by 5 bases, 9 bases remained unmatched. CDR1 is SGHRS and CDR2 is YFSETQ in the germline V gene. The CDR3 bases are TGCGCCAGCAGCTTACCCGGGACAGGAGGTAACGAGCAGTACTTC. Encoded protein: CASSLPGTGGNEQYF.

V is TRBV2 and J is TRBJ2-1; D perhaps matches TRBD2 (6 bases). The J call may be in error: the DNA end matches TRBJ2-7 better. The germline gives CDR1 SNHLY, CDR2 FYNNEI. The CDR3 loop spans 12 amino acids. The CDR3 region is CAVPGAYNEQYF. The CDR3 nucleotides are TGTGCCGTGCCGGGAGCGTACAATGAGCAGTACTTC.

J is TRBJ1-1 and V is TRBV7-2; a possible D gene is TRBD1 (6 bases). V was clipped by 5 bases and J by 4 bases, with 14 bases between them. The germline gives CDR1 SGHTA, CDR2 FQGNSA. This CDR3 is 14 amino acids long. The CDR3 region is CASSIQGSSTEAFF. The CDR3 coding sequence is TGTGCCAGCAGCATACAGGGTTCTTCCACTGAAGCTTTCTTT.

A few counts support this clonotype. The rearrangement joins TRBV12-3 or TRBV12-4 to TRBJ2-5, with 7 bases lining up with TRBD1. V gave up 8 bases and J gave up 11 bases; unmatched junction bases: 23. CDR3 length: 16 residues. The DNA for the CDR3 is TGTGCCAGCGCCCCTAGCTCCCACCACAGGGGCAATGAGCAGTACTTC. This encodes CASAPSSHHRGNEQYF.

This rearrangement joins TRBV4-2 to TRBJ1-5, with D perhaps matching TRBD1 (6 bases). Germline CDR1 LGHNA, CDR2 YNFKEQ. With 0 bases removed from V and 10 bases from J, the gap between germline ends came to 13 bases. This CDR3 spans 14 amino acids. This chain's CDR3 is CASSQDQGTLPQHF. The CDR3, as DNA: TGTGCCAGCAGCCAAGATCAGGGGACTCTCCCCCAGCATTTT.

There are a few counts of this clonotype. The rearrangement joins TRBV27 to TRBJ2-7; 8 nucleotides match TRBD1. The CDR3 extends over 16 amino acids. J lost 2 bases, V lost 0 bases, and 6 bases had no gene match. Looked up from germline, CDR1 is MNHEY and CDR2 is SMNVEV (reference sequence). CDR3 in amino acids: CASSLSAPGGPYEQYF. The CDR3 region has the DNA TGTGCCAGCAGTTTATCAGCGCCAGGGGGCCCCTACGAGCAGTACTTC.

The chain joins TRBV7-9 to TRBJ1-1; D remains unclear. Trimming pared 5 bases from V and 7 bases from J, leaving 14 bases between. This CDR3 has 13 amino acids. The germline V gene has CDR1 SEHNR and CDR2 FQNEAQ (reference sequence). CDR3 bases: TGTGCCAGCAGCCCCAGGACGCACGGTGAAGCTTTCTTT. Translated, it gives CASSPRTHGEAFF.

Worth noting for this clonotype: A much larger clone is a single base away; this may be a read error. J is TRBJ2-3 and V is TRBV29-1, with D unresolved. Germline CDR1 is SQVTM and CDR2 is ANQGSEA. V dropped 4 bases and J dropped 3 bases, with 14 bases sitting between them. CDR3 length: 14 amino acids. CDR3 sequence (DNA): TGCAGCGTTGCCGGTAGGACGAGAACAGATACGCAGTATTTT. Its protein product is CSVAGRTRTDTQYF.

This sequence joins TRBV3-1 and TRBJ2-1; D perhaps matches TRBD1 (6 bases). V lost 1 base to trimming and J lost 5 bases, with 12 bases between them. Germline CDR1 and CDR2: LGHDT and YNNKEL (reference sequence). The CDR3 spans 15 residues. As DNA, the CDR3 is TGTGCCAGCAGCCAAGGGGACATTGGGGACAATGAGCAGTTCTTC. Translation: CASSQGDIGDNEQFF.

The CDR3 DNA reads TGTGCCCAGCGGGGGGTCTACAATGAGCAGTTCTTC. Protein: CAQRGVYNEQFF. This chain connects TRBV5-8 to TRBJ2-1; TRBD2 agrees at 9 bases. The J segment lost 3 bases and the V segment lost 10 bases, leaving 2 bases of the junction unmatched. Per the germline V gene, CDR1 is SGHTS and CDR2 is YDEGEE. This CDR3 has 12 residues.

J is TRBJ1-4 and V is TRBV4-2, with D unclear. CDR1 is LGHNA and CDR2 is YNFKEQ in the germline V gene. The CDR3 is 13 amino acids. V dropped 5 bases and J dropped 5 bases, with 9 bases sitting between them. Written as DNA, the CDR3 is TGTGCCAGCAGCTACCTCGGGAATGAAAAACTGTTTTTT. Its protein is CASSYLGNEKLFF.

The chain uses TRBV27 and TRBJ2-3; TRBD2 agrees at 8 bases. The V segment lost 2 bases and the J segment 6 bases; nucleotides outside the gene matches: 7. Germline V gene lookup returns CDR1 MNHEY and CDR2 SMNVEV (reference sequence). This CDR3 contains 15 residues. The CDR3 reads CASSLRTSWRDTQYF. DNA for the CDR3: TGTGCCAGCAGTTTACGGACTAGCTGGAGGGATACGCAGTATTTT.

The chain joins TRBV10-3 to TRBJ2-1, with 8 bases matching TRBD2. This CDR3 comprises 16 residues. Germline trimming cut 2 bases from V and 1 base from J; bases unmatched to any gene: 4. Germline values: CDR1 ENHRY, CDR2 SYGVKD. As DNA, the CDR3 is TGTGCCATCAGTGAGACGACTAGCGAATCCTACAATGAGCAGTTCTTC. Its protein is CAISETTSESYNEQFF.

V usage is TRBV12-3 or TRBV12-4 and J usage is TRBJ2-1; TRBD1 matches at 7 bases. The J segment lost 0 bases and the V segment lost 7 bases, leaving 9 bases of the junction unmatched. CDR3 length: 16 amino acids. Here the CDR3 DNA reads TGTGCCAGCAAAAACAAGGGGGCGAGCTCCTACAATGAGCAGTTCTTC. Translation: CASKNKGASSYNEQFF.

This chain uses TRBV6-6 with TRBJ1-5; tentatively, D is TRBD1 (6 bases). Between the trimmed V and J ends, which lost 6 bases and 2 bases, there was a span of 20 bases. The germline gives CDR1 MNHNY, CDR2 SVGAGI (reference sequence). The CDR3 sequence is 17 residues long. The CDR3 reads CASSPNLQGSGNQPQHF. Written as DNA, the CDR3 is TGTGCCAGCAGCCCCAACCTACAGGGCTCCGGCAATCAGCCCCAGCATTTT.

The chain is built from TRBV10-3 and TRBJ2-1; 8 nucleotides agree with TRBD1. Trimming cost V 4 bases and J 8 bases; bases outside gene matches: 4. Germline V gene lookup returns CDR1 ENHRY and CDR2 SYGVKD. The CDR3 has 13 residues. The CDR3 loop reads CAISAGQEYEQFF. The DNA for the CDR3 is TGTGCCATCAGTGCGGGACAGGAATATGAGCAGTTCTTC.